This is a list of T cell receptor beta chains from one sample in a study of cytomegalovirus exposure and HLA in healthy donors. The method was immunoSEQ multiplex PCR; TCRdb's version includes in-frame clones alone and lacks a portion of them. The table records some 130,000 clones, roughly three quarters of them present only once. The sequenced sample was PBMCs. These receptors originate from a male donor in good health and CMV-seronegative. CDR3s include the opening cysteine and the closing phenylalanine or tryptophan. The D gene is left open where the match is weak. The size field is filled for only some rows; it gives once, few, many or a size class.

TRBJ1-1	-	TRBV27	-	CASSFYGRLNTEAFF	TGTGCCAGCAGTTTTTATGGGAGGTTGAACACTGAAGCTTTCTTT
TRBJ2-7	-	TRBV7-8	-	CASSLDPSRGSEQYF	TGTGCCAGCAGCTTAGACCCCTCTAGGGGAAGCGAGCAGTACTTC
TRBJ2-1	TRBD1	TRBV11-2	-	CASSYRRGQVYNEQFF	TGTGCCAGCAGCTACCGTAGGGGACAGGTTTACAATGAGCAGTTCTTC
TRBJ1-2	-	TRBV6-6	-	CASRPQMQGNYGYTF	TGTGCCAGCAGACCCCAAATGCAGGGGAACTATGGCTACACCTTC
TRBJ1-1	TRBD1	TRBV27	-	CASSQGQGLNTEAFF	TGTGCCAGCAGCCAAGGACAGGGACTGAACACTGAAGCTTTCTTT
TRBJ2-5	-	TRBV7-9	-	CASSLEAGPLQETQYF	TGTGCCAGCAGCTTAGAGGCGGGACCACTGCAAGAGACCCAGTACTTC
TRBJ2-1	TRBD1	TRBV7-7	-	CASSSGQAIYNEQFF	TGTGCTAGCAGTTCGGGACAGGCCATCTACAATGAGCAGTTCTTC
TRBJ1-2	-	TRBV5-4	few	CASSPDKNYGYTF	TGTGCCAGCAGTCCGGACAAGAACTATGGCTACACCTTC
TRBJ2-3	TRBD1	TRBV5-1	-	CASTLDRGDTQYF	TGCGCCAGCACCCTCGACAGGGGGGATACGCAGTATTTT
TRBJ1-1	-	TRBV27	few	CASSLRGPGTEAFF	TGTGCCAGCAGTTTAAGGGGTCCAGGGACTGAAGCTTTCTTT
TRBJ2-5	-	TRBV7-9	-	CASSLDEETQYF	TGTGCCAGCAGCTTAGATGAGGAGACCCAGTACTTC
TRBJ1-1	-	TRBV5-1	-	CASSLVGQNTEAFF	TGCGCCAGCAGCTTGGTTGGACAGAACACTGAAGCTTTCTTT
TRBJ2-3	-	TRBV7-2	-	CASSLGSGTDTQYF	TGTGCCAGCAGCTTAGGTTCCGGCACAGATACGCAGTATTTT
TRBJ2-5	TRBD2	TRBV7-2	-	CASSLALGASGGARETQYF	TGTGCCAGCAGCTTAGCGCTGGGCGCTAGCGGGGGGGCCCGCGAGACCCAGTACTTC
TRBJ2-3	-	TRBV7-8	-	CASSPPRGRSTDTQYF	TGTGCCAGCAGCCCCCCAAGAGGGAGGAGCACAGATACGCAGTATTTT
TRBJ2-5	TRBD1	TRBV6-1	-	CASSGRYRGRGETQYF	TGTGCCAGCAGTGGACGATACAGGGGCCGGGGAGAGACCCAGTACTTC
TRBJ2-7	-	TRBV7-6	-	CASSIDTGVYEQYF	TGTGCCAGCAGCATCGACACGGGAGTCTACGAGCAGTACTTC
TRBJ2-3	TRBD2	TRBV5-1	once	CASKGLAGGSTDTQYF	TGCGCCAGCAAAGGGCTAGCGGGGGGAAGCACAGATACGCAGTATTTT
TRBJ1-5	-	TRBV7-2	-	CASSSQQGTSQPQHF	TGTGCCAGCAGCTCTCAACAGGGTACGAGTCAGCCCCAGCATTTT
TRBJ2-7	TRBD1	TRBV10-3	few	CAISPGQGYEQYF	TGTGCCATCAGCCCGGGACAGGGCTACGAGCAGTACTTC
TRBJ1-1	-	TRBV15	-	CATSRGRPTPSAFF	TGTGCCACCAGCAGAGGGAGGCCGACCCCCTCCGCTTTCTTT
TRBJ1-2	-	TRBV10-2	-	CASSTDSRSGYTF	TGCGCCAGCAGTACGGACAGTCGAAGCGGCTACACCTTC
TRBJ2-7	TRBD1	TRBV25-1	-	CASSASPGGTYEQYF	TGTGCCAGCAGTGCCAGTCCAGGGGGCACCTACGAGCAGTACTTC
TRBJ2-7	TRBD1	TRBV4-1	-	CASSQDRTGTYEQYF	TGCGCCAGCAGCCAAGATAGGACAGGGACCTACGAGCAGTACTTC
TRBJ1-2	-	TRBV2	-	CASSDGLMDGAYGYTF	TGTGCCAGCAGTGACGGATTAATGGATGGAGCCTATGGCTACACCTTC
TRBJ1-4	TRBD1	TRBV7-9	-	CASGTDRIGEKLFF	TGTGCCAGCGGTACGGACAGGATAGGGGAAAAACTGTTTTTT
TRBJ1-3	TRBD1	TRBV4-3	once	CASSQDPTGTYTIYF	TGCGCCAGCAGCCAAGATCCGACAGGGACATACACCATATATTTT
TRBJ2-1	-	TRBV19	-	CASSIRSGRNNEQFF	TGTGCCAGTAGTATAAGGTCAGGGCGGAACAATGAGCAGTTCTTC
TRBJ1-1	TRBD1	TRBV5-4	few	CASSFYPPGGLTEAFF	TGTGCCAGCAGCTTCTATCCCCCAGGGGGCCTCACTGAAGCTTTCTTT
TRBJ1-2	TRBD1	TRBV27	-	CASSDRVDGYTF	TGTGCCAGCAGTGACAGGGTTGATGGCTACACCTTC
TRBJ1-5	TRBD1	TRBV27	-	CASATRQGEQPQHF	TGTGCCAGCGCTACGCGACAGGGAGAGCAGCCCCAGCATTTT
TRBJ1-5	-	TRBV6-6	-	CASRGELGVLQPQHF	TGTGCCAGCAGAGGAGAATTGGGAGTTCTTCAGCCCCAGCATTTT
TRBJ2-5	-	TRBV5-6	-	CASSLALRETQYF	TGTGCCAGCAGCTTGGCTCTGAGGGAGACCCAGTACTTC
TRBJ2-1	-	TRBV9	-	CASSVGGLGNEQFF	TGTGCCAGCAGCGTAGGGGGGCTGGGAAATGAGCAGTTCTTC
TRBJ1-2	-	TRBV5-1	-	CASSLEFGRGYGYTF	TGCGCCAGCAGCTTGGAATTCGGGAGGGGCTATGGCTACACCTTC
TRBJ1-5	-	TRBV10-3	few	CAISEFSGGAGQPQHF	TGTGCCATCAGTGAGTTCTCCGGTGGAGCGGGCCAGCCCCAGCATTTT
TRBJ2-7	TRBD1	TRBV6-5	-	CASTPRGQGAFEQYF	TGTGCCAGCACCCCAAGGGGACAGGGGGCTTTCGAGCAGTACTTC
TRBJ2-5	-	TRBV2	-	CASGRQVETQYF	TGTGCCAGCGGGCGACAGGTGGAGACCCAGTACTTC
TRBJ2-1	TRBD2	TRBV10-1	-	CASSERLAGVEQFF	TGCGCCAGCAGTGAGCGGCTAGCGGGGGTTGAGCAGTTCTTC
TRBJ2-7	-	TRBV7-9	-	CASSSAYEQYF	TGTGCCAGCAGCTCGGCCTACGAGCAGTACTTC
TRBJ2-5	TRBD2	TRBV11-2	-	CASSPGLAGGQETQYF	TGTGCCAGCAGCCCGGGACTAGCGGGGGGACAAGAGACCCAGTACTTC
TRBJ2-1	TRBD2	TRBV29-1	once	CSHSWRASGAYNEQFF	TGCAGCCACTCTTGGAGGGCTAGCGGGGCATACAATGAGCAGTTCTTC